This T cell receptor beta chain is drawn from a study of blood T cell repertoires in COVID-19. Study details: Material from acute and convalescent COVID-19 was sourced from the United States, Italy and Spain. Nucleic acid was either cDNA or gDNA, and it came from T cells, B-cell-depleted T cells, or PBMCs.

The authors' processing: Amplification from reference gene primers served as the basis for estimated nucleated cell counts. Measured with immunoSEQ multiplex PCR; TCRdb has only the in-frame clones, and not every one. That table supplies the V and J calls and clone size; D and trimming were determined from the DNA. The top ten clones hold over 11% of a sample with about 160,000 clones, roughly 80% of them seen once. The CDR3 consists of 14 residues. Looked up from germline, CDR1 is SEHNR and CDR2 is FQNEAQ (reference sequence). The V segment lost 8 bases and the J segment 2 bases; nucleotides outside the gene matches: 8.

This sequence originates from a woman older than 75 with acute or convalescent COVID-19. The V gene is TRBV7-9, the J gene TRBJ2-7; TRBD1 aligns across 8 bases. The sample was peripheral blood. CDR3 coding DNA: TGTGCCAGCTCTGGGACAGGCGTACCCTACGAGCAGTACTTC. It yields the protein CASSGTGVPYEQYF.